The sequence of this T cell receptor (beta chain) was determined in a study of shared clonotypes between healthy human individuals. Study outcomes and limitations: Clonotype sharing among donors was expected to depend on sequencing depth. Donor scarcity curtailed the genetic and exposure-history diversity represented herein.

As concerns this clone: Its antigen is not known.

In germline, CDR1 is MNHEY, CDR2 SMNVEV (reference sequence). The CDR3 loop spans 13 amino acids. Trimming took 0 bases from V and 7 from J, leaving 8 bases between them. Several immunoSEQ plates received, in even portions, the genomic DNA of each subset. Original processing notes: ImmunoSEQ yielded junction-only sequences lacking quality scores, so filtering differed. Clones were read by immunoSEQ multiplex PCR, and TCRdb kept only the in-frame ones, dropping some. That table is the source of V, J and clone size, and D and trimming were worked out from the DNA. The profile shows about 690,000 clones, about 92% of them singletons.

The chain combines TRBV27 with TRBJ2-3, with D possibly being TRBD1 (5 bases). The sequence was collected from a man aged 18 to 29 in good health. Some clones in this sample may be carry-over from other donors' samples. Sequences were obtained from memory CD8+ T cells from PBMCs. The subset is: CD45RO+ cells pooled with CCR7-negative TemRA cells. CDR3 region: CASSLSRGNTQYF. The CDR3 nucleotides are TGTGCCAGCAGTTTATCAAGGGGAAATACGCAGTATTTT.